This T cell receptor (beta chain) stems from a study of T cells in localized non-small cell lung cancer. Overall study results and limits: The study sequenced only one region of the tumor. As a result, intratumor heterogeneity could not be excluded and remains possible. Adjacent uninvolved lung tissue had the highest T cell clonality, exceeding tumor.

Libraries were prepared by immunoSEQ multiplex PCR; TCRdb keeps only in-frame clonotypes and omits some of them. The sample lists about 34,000 clones, under 95% occurring once. Of note for this clone: Its antigen is not identified.

The CDR3 is 14 residues long. Germline V CDR1 and CDR2: SEHNR, FQNEAQ (reference sequence). Trimming took off 5 bases at V and 7 bases at J, with 15 bases between the two ends. This TCR derives from a woman between 35 and 75 years old with stage I lung adenocarcinoma. The specimen was peripheral blood, collected before any cancer treatment. J is TRBJ1-5 and V is TRBV7-9; maybe TRBD1 (5 bases). CDR3 region: CASSPGHVVQPQHF. CDR3 nucleotides: TGTGCCAGCAGCCCTGGACATGTCGTCCAGCCCCAGCATTTT. Based on the CDR3 plus reference TRBV7-9 and TRBJ1-5, the full variable domain is DTGVSQNPRHKITKRGQNVTFRCDPISEHNRLYWYRQTLGQGPEFLTYFQNEAQLEKSRLLSDRFSAERPKGSFSTLEIQRTEQGDSAMYLCASSPGHVVQPQHFGDGTRLSIL.